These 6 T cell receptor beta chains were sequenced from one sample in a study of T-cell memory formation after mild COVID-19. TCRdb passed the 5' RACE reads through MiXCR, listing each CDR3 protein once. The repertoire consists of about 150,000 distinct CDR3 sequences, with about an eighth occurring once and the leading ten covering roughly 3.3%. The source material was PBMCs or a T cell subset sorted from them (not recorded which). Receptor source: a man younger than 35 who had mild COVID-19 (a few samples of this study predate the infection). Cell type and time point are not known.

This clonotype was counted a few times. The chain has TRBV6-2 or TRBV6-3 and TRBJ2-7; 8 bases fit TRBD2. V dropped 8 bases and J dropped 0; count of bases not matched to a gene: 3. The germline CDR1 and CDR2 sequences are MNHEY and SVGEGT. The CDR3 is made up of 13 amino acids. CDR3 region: CASRGGLSYEQYV. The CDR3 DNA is TGTGCCAGCCGGGGGGGCCTCTCCTACGAGCAGTACGTC.

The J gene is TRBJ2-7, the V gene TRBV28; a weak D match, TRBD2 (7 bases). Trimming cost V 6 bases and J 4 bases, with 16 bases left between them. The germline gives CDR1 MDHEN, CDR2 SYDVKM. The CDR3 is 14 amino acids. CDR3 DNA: TGTGCCAGCAGCAAAGGGGGGGGCAGATACGAGCAGTACGTC. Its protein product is CASSKGGGRYEQYV.

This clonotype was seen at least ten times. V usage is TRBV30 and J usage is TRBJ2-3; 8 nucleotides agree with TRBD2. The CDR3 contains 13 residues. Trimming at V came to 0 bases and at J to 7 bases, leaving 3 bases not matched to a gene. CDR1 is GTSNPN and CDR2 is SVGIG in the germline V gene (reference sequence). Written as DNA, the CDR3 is TGTGCCTGGAGTGTCGGGGGGGCGTATACGCAGTATTTT. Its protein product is CAWSVGGAYTQYF.

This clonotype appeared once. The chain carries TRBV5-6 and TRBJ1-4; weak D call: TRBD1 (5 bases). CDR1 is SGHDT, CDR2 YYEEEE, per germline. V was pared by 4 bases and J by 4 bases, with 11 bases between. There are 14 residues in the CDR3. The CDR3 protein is CASSLQGDNEKLFF. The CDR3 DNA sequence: TGTGCCAGCAGCCTGCAGGGTGATAATGAAAAACTGTTTTTT. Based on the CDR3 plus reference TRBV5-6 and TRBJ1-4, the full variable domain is DAGVTQSPTHLIKTRGQQVTLRCSPKSGHDTVSWYQQALGQGPQFIFQYYEEEERQRGNFPDRFSGHQFPNYSSELNVNALLLGDSALYLCASSLQGDNEKLFFGSGTQLSVL.

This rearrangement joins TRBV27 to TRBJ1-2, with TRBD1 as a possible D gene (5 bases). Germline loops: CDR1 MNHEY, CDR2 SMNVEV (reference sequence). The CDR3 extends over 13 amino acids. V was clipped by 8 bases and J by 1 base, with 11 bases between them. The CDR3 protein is CASGPRVNYGYTF. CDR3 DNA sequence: TGTGCCAGCGGCCCCAGGGTTAACTATGGCTACACCTTC.

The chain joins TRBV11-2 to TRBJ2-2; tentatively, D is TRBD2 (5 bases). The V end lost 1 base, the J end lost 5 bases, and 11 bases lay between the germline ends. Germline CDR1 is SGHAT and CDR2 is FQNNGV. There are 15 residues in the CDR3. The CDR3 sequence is CASSLAGFETGELFF. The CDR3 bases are TGTGCCAGCAGCTTAGCGGGGTTCGAGACCGGGGAGCTGTTTTTT. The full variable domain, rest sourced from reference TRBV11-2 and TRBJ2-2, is EAGVAQSPRYKIIEKRQSVAFWCNPISGHATLYWYQQILGQGPKLLIQFQNNGVVDDSQLPKDRFSAERLKGVDSTLKIQPAKLEDSAVYLCASSLAGFETGELFFGEGSRLTVL.